A single sample is the source of the 17 T cell receptor beta chains below, sequenced in a study of T cell responses to AZD1222 COVID-19 vaccine. Only in-frame clones appear in the TCRdb table, and some are missing; sequencing was by immunoSEQ multiplex PCR. Of approximately 110,000 clones listed, 70% to 90% are singletons. The sequences come from peripheral blood, collected 28 days after the second AZD1222 dose. The receptors derive from an adult who received the AZD1222 COVID-19 vaccine.

V is TRBV2 and J is TRBJ2-3; perhaps TRBD2 as D (5 bases). V lost 4 bases to trimming and J lost 4 bases, with 6 bases between them. Germline V gene lookup returns CDR1 SNHLY and CDR2 FYNNEI. The CDR3 is made up of 12 amino acids. The CDR3 here is CASSVGADTQYF. The DNA for the CDR3 is TGTGCCAGCAGTGTGGGAGCAGATACGCAGTATTTT.

The V call is TRBV5-4, the J call TRBJ1-4, with 9 bases matching TRBD1. J lost 8 bases, V lost 0 bases, and 5 bases had no gene match. The CDR3 totals 15 residues. Germline V gene sequence: CDR1 SGHNT, CDR2 YYREEE (reference sequence). DNA of the CDR3: TGTGCCAGCAGCTTGGGGCTCGGGACAGGGGAAAAACTGTTTTTT. This gives the protein CASSLGLGTGEKLFF.

Turning to this clone: Other DNA sequences from this sample encode an identical CDR3 as well. The chain carries TRBV2 and TRBJ1-2; TRBD1 aligns across 8 bases. The V gene end was trimmed by 6 bases and the J gene end by 4 bases; junction bases not matched to a gene: 4. This CDR3 is 13 amino acids long. Germline-derived CDR1 and CDR2 are SNHLY and FYNNEI. The CDR3 sequence is CASSAGTGYGYTF. For the CDR3, the DNA is TGTGCCAGCAGCGCCGGGACAGGCTATGGCTACACCTTC.

The chain carries TRBV6-2 or TRBV6-3 and TRBJ1-5, with D tentatively TRBD1 (5 bases). CDR1 and CDR2 (germline): MNHEY, SVGEGT. The CDR3 totals 16 residues. The V and J ends lost 6 bases and 0 bases respectively, with 15 bases between them. CDR3 nucleotides: TGTGCCAGCAGCCCTACGGGGGAAGATAGCAATCAGCCCCAGCATTTT. It translates to CASSPTGEDSNQPQHF.

V gene TRBV4-2 combines with J gene TRBJ1-2, with 9 nucleotides matching TRBD1. Looked up from germline, CDR1 is LGHNA and CDR2 is YNFKEQ. The CDR3 runs to 15 residues. The V segment lost 3 bases and the J segment 7 bases; nucleotides outside the gene matches: 9. CDR3 protein: CASSHPDRGAAGYTF. The CDR3 region has the DNA TGTGCCAGCAGCCATCCGGACAGGGGTGCGGCTGGCTACACCTTC.

The chain uses TRBV5-1 and TRBJ2-1, with D hard to call. V gave up 0 bases and J gave up 7 bases, with 14 bases separating them. Germline CDR1 reads SGHRS; CDR2 reads YFSETQ. There are 15 residues in the CDR3. The CDR3 reads CASSLVGFSVNEQFF. The CDR3 DNA reads TGCGCCAGCAGCTTGGTAGGATTCAGTGTGAATGAGCAGTTCTTC.

The chain links TRBV5-1 to TRBJ1-2; the D is unclear. Germline loops: CDR1 SGHRS, CDR2 YFSETQ. The CDR3 is 15 amino acids. Trimming stripped 1 base from V and 0 bases from J, with 10 bases between. CDR3 DNA sequence: TGCGCCAGCAGCTTGAACACTCACACTAACTATGGCTACACCTTC. This translates into CASSLNTHTNYGYTF.

This clone turned up a few times. The chain uses TRBV2 and TRBJ2-5; 9 bases are shared with TRBD1. The V and J ends lost 7 bases and 4 bases, in that order; junction bases with no gene match: 4. Germline CDR1 and CDR2: SNHLY and FYNNEI. The CDR3 is 13 amino acids. The CDR3, as DNA: TGTGCCAGCACCCTGGGACAGGGAGAGACCCAGTACTTC. Residues: CASTLGQGETQYF. Supplemented by reference TRBV2 and TRBJ2-5, the full variable domain reads EPEVTQTPSHQVTQMGQEVILRCVPISNHLYFYWYRQILGQKVEFLVSFYNNEISEKSEIFDDQFSVERPDGSNFTLKIRSTKLEDSAMYFCASTLGQGETQYFGPGTRLLVL.

DNA for the CDR3: TGTGCCAGCAGCTTAGCGCTGGAGCGGCCCCTCCACTTT. Translation: CASSLALERPLHF. This rearrangement joins TRBV7-2 to TRBJ1-6; no reliable D call. Trimming pared 0 bases from V and 13 bases from J, leaving 10 bases between. This CDR3 has 13 residues. CDR1 SGHTA and CDR2 FQGNSA come from the germline V gene. Full variable domain (outside the CDR3, taken from reference TRBV7-2 and TRBJ1-6): GAGVSQSPSNKVTEKGKDVELRCDPISGHTALYWYRQSLGQGLEFLIYFQGNSAPDKSGLPSDRFSAERTGGSVSTLTIQRTQQEDSAVYLCASSLALERPLHFGNGTRLTVT.

DNA for the CDR3: TGTGCCAGCACCCTGAGGACAGGGGATGGCTACACCTTC. Its protein product is CASTLRTGDGYTF. V is TRBV12-3 or TRBV12-4 and J is TRBJ1-2; 9 nucleotides line up with TRBD1. With 7 bases clipped from V and 6 bases from J, the junction kept 6 bases outside the gene matches. This CDR3 spans 13 amino acids.

A single count supports this clone. This rearrangement joins TRBV14 to TRBJ1-3; D is unresolved. From germline, CDR1 is SGHDN and CDR2 FVKESK. CDR3 size: 16 residues. The V end lost 0 bases, the J end lost 0 bases, and 9 bases lay between the germline ends. The CDR3 sequence: CASSQDGMTSGNTIYF. DNA for the CDR3: TGTGCCAGCAGCCAAGATGGGATGACCTCTGGAAACACCATATATTTT.

This clone is deemed medium-sized. This chain joins TRBV6-1 and TRBJ1-1; D not certain. V was trimmed by 0 bases and J by 2 bases, leaving 7 bases between them. The germline V gene encodes CDR1 MNHNS and CDR2 SASEGT. This CDR3 is 14 amino acids long. The CDR3 nucleotides are TGTGCCAGCAGTGAAGCGCCAGGAAACACTGAAGCTTTCTTT. Protein product: CASSEAPGNTEAFF.

This clone was picked up one time. The V call is TRBV7-2, the J call TRBJ1-2, with D maybe TRBD1 (5 bases). There are 15 residues in the CDR3. V was cut by 5 bases and J by 1 base, with 14 bases left in between. Germline assignment: CDR1 SGHTA and CDR2 FQGNSA. In nucleotides, the CDR3 is TGTGCCAGCAGCAGTCGGGACGGTTATAACTATGGCTACACCTTC. Translating gives CASSSRDGYNYGYTF. Using reference TRBV7-2 and TRBJ1-2 for the parts outside the CDR3, the full variable domain is GAGVSQSPSNKVTEKGKDVELRCDPISGHTALYWYRQSLGQGLEFLIYFQGNSAPDKSGLPSDRFSAERTGGSVSTLTIQRTQQEDSAVYLCASSSRDGYNYGYTFGSGTRLTVV.

The V and J genes are TRBV4-3 and TRBJ1-2; D not resolved. V lost 2 bases, J lost 1 base, and 11 bases lay in between. The CDR3 extends over 15 amino acids. CDR1 and CDR2 from the germline V gene are LGHNA and YSLEER. The CDR3 DNA is TGCGCCAGCAGCCAACAATACGAGGGTAACTATGGCTACACCTTC. Protein: CASSQQYEGNYGYTF.

The chain has TRBV14 and TRBJ2-7, with 8 nucleotides matching TRBD1. The CDR3 has 14 amino acids. Per the germline V gene, CDR1 is SGHDN and CDR2 is FVKESK. J lost 3 bases, V lost 1 base, and 2 bases had no gene match. CDR3 sequence (DNA): TGTGCCAGCAGCCAAGGGACAGGGAACTACGAGCAGTACTTC. It codes for CASSQGTGNYEQYF.

The chain employs TRBV4-1 and TRBJ2-1; 9 nucleotides agree with TRBD1. Germline CDR1 reads MGHRA; CDR2 reads YSYEKL. The CDR3 is 15 amino acids. The V segment lost 1 base and the J segment 6 bases; nucleotides outside the gene matches: 4. The CDR3 region has the DNA TGCGCCAGCAGCCAAGCGGACAGGGGAGTCAATGAGCAGTTCTTC. Its translation: CASSQADRGVNEQFF.

This clone showed up just once. The gene calls are TRBV10-3 and TRBJ2-1; the D call may be TRBD1 or TRBD2 (7 bases each). The CDR3 consists of 15 residues. Per germline, CDR1 ENHRY and CDR2 SYGVKD. V shed 6 bases and J shed 6 bases, with 18 bases lying between them. CDR3 DNA sequence: TGTGCCATCAGCCTAGACAGGGAGGGGCGCAATGAGCAGTTCTTC. Amino acid sequence: CAISLDREGRNEQFF.